The subject of this entry is one TCR beta chain. Antigen specificity is unknown. V lost 3 bases and J lost 5, with 28 bases in between. Germline CDR1 reads SQVTM; CDR2 reads ANQGSEA. The CDR3 has 18 amino acids. The data are from a study of blood T cells in healthy people across ages. Study-wide results and caveats: Nothing was known about donor CMV status, and this possibly confounded expanded clonotype changes.

The authors ran a second PCR of 7 to 11 cycles using a sample-barcoded 5' primer and a J-beta primer mix. TCRdb independently ran MiXCR on the 5' RACE reads; one entry per CDR3 protein. The repertoire has about 1.4 million distinct CDR3 sequences, 59% of them found once; the top ten carry over 6.5%. The clonotype was recovered from a man aged 18 to 30 in good health. Specimen: blood. The J gene is TRBJ1-1, the V gene TRBV29-1; D gene ambiguous. CDR3 region: CSVDVGLGGKDLRTEAFF. The CDR3 nucleotides read TGCAGCGTTGATGTGGGTCTCGGAGGTAAAGATTTGAGGACTGAAGCTTTCTTT.